A single sample gave rise to the 3 T cell receptor beta chains below, sequenced in a study of blood T cell repertoires in COVID-19. This table comes from immunoSEQ multiplex PCR, and its TCRdb copy is limited to in-frame clones, with some not included. The sample shows under 300,000 clones, roughly nine tenths of them seen only once. The sequencing sample was made of PBMCs or T cells enriched from blood (not recorded which). The source is a woman younger than 45 with acute COVID-19.

The V gene is TRBV2, the J gene TRBJ1-2, with 7 bases identical to TRBD1. J lost 2 bases, V lost 10 bases, and 7 bases had no gene match. Germline lookup yields CDR1 SNHLY and CDR2 FYNNEI. The CDR3 spans 13 residues. The DNA of the CDR3 is TGTGCCACCAATCCCAGGGGGAACTATGGCTACACCTTC. It yields the protein CATNPRGNYGYTF.

The chain joins TRBV5-1 to TRBJ2-7; TRBD1 might be the D (6 bases). V was pared by 0 bases and J by 1 base, with 11 bases between. The CDR3 spans 15 residues. Germline V gene sequence: CDR1 SGHRS, CDR2 YFSETQ. CDR3 sequence (DNA): TGCGCCAGCAGCTTGGCAGGGGCATCATCCTACGAGCAGTACTTC. This translates into CASSLAGASSYEQYF. The full variable domain, its missing parts supplied by reference TRBV5-1 and TRBJ2-7, is KAGVTQTPRYLIKTRGQQVTLSCSPISGHRSVSWYQQTPGQGLQFLFEYFSETQRNKGNFPGRFSGRQFSNSRSEMNVSTLELGDSALYLCASSLAGASSYEQYFGPGTRLTVT.

This chain connects TRBV7-3 to TRBJ1-6; 10 bases are shared with TRBD1. The germline CDR1 and CDR2 sequences are SGHTA and FQGTGA. This CDR3 contains 15 residues. V shed 5 bases and J 8 bases; nucleotides not matched to a gene: 6. CDR3 nucleotide sequence: TGTGCCAGCAGCCTCCTCGGGACAGGGGATTCACCCCTCCACTTT. This codes for CASSLLGTGDSPLHF. Variable domain in full (rest from reference TRBV7-3 and TRBJ1-6): GAGVSQTPSNKVTEKGKYVELRCDPISGHTALYWYRQSLGQGPEFLIYFQGTGAADDSGLPNDRFFAVRPEGSVSTLKIQRTERGDSAVYLCASSLLGTGDSPLHFGNGTRLTVT.